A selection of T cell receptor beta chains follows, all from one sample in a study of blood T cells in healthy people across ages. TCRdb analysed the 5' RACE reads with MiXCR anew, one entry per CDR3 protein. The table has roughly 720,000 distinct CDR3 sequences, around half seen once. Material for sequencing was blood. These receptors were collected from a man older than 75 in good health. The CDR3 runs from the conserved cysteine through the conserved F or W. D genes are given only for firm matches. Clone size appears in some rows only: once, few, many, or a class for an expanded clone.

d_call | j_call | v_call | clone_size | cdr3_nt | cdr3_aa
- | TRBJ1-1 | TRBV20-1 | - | TGCAGTGCGGAAGGACGGCTGAACACTGAAGCTTTCTTT | CSAEGRLNTEAFF
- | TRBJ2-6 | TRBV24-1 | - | TGTGCCACCAACGGGGCAACCAGCTCTGGGGCCAACGTCCTGACTTTC | CATNGATSSGANVLTF
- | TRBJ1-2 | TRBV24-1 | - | TGTGCCACCAGTGATTTCCAGACAGCTAACTATGGCTACACCTTC | CATSDFQTANYGYTF
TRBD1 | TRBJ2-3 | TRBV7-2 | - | TGTGCCAGCAGCTTAGGGGACAGCCCTACAGATACGCAGTATTTT | CASSLGDSPTDTQYF
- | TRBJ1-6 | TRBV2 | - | TGTGCCAGCAGCGCAGGGGCCCCTTATAATTCACCCCTCCACTTT | CASSAGAPYNSPLHF
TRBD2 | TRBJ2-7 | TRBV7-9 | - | TGTGCCAGCAGCGTACTAGCGGCCCCAGGTTACGAGCAGTACTTC | CASSVLAAPGYEQYF
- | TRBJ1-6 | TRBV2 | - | TGTGCCAGTCTGTCCTATAATTCACCCCTCCACTTT | CASLSYNSPLHF
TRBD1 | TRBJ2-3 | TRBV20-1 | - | TGCAGTGCTAGCTCGTCCGGGACAGGGAAAACAGATACGCAGTATTTT | CSASSSGTGKTDTQYF
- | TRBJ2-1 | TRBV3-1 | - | TGTGCCAGCAGCCAAAAGGGGCTTCTCTCCTACGAGCAGTTCTTC | CASSQKGLLSYEQFF
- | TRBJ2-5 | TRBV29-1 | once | TGCAGCGTAGAACCCCCACTCCCCCGTGGGACCCAGTACTTC | CSVEPPLPRGTQYF
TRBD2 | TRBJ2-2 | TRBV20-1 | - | TGCAGTGCTAGCCGTTCTAGCGGGAGTTCCGGGGAGCTGTTTTTT | CSASRSSGSSGELFF
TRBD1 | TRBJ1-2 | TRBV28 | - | TGTGCCAGCAGTCGCGGACAGGGGGTCTATGGCTACACCTTC | CASSRGQGVYGYTF
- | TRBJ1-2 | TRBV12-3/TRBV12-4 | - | TGTGCCAGCAGTTTAGCGCTCTCGACCCTAAGGCCTTACGACTATGGCTACACCTTC | CASSLALSTLRPYDYGYTF
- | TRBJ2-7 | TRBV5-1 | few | TGCGCCAGCACCGCAACAGGTGGGAACGAGCAGTACTTC | CASTATGGNEQYF
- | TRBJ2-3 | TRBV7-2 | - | TGTGCCAGCAGCATAAGGCGTGCCTTAGGGGCAGATACGCAGTATTTT | CASSIRRALGADTQYF
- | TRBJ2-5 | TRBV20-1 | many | TGCAGTGCTCGGGTAACAGGTGGAAGGGTCAATGAGCAGTACTTC | CSARVTGGRVNEQYF
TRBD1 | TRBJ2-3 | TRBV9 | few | TGTGCCAGCAGCGTCGGGACAGGGGTCGCCGGATACGCGTATTTT | CASSVGTGVAGYAYF
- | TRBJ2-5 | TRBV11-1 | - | TGTGCCAGCAGCCTTTCCGGTGGGGCGGCGGAGACCCAGTACTTC | CASSLSGGAAETQYF
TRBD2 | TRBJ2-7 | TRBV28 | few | TGTGCCAGCAGTCTGGGACTAGCGGGAGTTCGGAACGAGCAGTACTTC | CASSLGLAGVRNEQYF
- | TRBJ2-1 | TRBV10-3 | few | TGTGCCATCAGTGAGTTAATGAATGAGCAGTTCTTC | CAISELMNEQFF
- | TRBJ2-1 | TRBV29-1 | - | TGCAGCGCCGAGGAGACAGGGAGGAATGAGCAGTTCTTC | CSAEETGRNEQFF
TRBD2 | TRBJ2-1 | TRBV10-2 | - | TGCGCCAGCAGGAAGAGGACTAGTTCCAATGAGCAGTTCTTC | CASRKRTSSNEQFF
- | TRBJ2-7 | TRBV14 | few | TGTGCCAGCAGCCCCCCAGGAAAGGGCTACGAGCAGTACTTC | CASSPPGKGYEQYF
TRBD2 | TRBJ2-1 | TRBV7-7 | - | TGTGCTAGCAGCGCTAGCGGGTCCAGCAATGAGCAGTTCTTC | CASSASGSSNEQFF
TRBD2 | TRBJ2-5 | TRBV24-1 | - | TGTGCCACCAGTGATGGGGGACTAGCGGGAGTTAAGACCCAGTACTTC | CATSDGGLAGVKTQYF
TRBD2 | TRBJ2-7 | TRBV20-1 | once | TGCAGTGCTAGAGATGCTAGCGGGCCAAGCTCCTACAATGAGCAGTACTTC | CSARDASGPSSYNEQYF
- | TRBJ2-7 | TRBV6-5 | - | TGTGCCAGCAGTTATGAGGGACGGAGAACCTACGAGCAGTACTTC | CASSYEGRRTYEQYF
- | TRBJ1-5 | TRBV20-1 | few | TGCAGTGCTAGTCGTGGACCGCTTAGCAATCAGCCCCAGCATTTT | CSASRGPLSNQPQHF
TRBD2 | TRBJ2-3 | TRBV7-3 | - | TGTGCCAGCAGCTTAACGAGGGGCGGGAGCGCTACAGATACGCAGTATTTT | CASSLTRGGSATDTQYF
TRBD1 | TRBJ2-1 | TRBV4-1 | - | TGCGCCAGCAGCCAAGATCTCCTCTTGACAGGGAAGGGCAATGAGCAGTTCTTC | CASSQDLLLTGKGNEQFF
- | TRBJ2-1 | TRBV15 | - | TGTGCCACCAGCGGAGATCGGGTGGCTAATGAGCAGTTCTTC | CATSGDRVANEQFF
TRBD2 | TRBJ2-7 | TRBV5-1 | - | TGCGCCGGCAGCTTGTGGACTAGCGCTTACGAGCAGTACTTC | CAGSLWTSAYEQYF
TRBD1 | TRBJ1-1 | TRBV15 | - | TGTGCCACCAGCAGAGACGGACAGGGTGACACTGAAGCTTTCTTT | CATSRDGQGDTEAFF
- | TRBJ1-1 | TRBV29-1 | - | TGCAGCGTTGGCGTAGCTTTCTTT | CSVGVAFF